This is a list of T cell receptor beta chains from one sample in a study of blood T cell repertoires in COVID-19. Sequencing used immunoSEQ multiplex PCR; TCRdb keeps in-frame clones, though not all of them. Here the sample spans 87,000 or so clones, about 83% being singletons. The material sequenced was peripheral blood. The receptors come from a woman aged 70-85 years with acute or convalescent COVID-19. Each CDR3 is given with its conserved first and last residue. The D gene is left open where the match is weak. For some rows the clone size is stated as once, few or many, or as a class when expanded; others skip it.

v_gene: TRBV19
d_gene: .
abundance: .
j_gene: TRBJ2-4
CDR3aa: CASGPIGGRERAKNIQYF
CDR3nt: TGTGCCAGTGGCCCCATTGGCGGCCGGGAGAGGGCCAAAAACATTCAGTACTTC

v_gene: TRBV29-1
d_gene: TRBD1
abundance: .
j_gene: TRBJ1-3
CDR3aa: CSVRTGDSSGNTIYF
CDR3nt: TGCAGCGTGCGAACAGGGGACTCCTCTGGAAACACCATATATTTT

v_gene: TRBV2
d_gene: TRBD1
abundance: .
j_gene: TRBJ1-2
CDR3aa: CASRTGGYGYTF
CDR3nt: TGTGCCAGCAGGACAGGGGGCTATGGCTACACCTTC

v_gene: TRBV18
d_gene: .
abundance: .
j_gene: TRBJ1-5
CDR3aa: CASSPGQHQPQHF
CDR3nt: TGTGCCAGCTCACCAGGGCAGCATCAGCCCCAGCATTTT

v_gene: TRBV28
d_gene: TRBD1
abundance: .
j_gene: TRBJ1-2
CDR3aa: CASTIPGQTNLGYTF
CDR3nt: TGTGCCAGCACCATCCCGGGACAGACTAACCTTGGCTACACCTTC

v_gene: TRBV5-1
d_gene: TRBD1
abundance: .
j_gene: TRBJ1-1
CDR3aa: CASSVDRSLYEAFF
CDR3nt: TGCGCCAGCAGCGTGGACAGGAGCCTTTATGAAGCTTTCTTT

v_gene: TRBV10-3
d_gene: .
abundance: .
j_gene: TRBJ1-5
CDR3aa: CAISASQGTSNQPQHF
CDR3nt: TGTGCCATCAGTGCTTCACAGGGAACAAGCAATCAGCCCCAGCATTTT

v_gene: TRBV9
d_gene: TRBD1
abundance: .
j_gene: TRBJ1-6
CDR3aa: CASSTTGGKGSPLHF
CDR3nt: TGTGCCAGCAGTACTACAGGGGGCAAGGGTTCACCCCTCCACTTT

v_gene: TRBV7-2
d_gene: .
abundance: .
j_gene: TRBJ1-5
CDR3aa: CASSPRGGSQPQHF
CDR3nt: TGTGCCAGCAGCCCTAGGGGGGGCAGTCAGCCCCAGCATTTT

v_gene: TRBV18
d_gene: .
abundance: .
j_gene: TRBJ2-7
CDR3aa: CASSPTGYGDEQYF
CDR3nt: TGTGCCAGCTCTCCAACGGGGTATGGCGACGAGCAGTACTTC

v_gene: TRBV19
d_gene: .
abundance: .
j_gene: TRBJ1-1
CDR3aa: CASIGAENTEAFF
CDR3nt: TGTGCCAGTATAGGGGCAGAGAACACTGAAGCTTTCTTT

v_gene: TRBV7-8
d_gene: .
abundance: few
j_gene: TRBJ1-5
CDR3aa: CASSLAARVGQPQHF
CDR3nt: TGTGCCAGCAGCTTAGCGGCCAGGGTTGGTCAGCCCCAGCATTTT

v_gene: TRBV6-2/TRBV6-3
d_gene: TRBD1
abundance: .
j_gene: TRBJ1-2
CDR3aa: CASSYWDRDSGYTF
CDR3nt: TGTGCCAGCAGTTACTGGGACAGGGATTCTGGCTACACCTTC

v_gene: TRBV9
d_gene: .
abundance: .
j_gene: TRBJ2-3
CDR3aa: CASSVGQSTDTQYF
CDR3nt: TGTGCCAGCAGCGTAGGACAAAGCACAGATACGCAGTATTTT

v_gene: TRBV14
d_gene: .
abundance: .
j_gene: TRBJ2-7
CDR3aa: CASSQVNSLSEQYF
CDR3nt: TGTGCCAGCAGCCAAGTAAACAGCCTCTCCGAGCAGTACTTC

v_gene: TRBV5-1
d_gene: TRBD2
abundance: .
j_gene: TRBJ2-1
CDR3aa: CASSSTSGGPNEQFF
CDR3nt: TGCGCCAGCAGCTCAACTAGCGGGGGACCCAATGAGCAGTTCTTC